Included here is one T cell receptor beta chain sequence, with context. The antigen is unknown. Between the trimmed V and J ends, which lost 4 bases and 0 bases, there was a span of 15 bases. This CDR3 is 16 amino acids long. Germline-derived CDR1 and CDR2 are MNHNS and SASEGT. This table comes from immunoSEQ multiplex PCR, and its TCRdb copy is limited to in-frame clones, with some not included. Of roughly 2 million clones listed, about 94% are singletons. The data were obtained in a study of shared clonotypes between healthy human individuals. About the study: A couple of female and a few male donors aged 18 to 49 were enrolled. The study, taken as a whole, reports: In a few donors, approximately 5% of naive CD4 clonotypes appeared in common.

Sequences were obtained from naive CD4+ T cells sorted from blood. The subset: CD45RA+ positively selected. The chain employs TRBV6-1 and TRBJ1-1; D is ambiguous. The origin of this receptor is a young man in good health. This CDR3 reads CASSVHRRAMNTEAFF. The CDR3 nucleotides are TGTGCCAGCAGTGTCCATCGTAGGGCCATGAACACTGAAGCTTTCTTT.